Below, 29 T cell receptor beta chains from the same sample are listed, as sequenced in a study of blood T cells in healthy people across ages. The authors ran a second PCR of about 6 to 11 cycles using a sample-barcoded 5' primer and a J-beta primer mix. TCRdb reprocessed the 5' RACE reads with MiXCR, giving one entry per CDR3 protein. The table has some 1.7 million distinct CDR3 sequences, about 30% seen once; the top ten hold roughly 8.2%. The sequenced material came from blood. These receptors all stem from a woman younger than 45 in good health.

This clonotype was observed at least ten times. The chain has TRBV7-2 and TRBJ2-5, with D possibly being TRBD2 (5 bases). V was trimmed by 1 base and J by 7 bases, leaving 13 bases between them. The CDR3 loop spans 14 amino acids. The germline V gene encodes CDR1 SGHTA and CDR2 FQGNSA. For the CDR3, the DNA is TGTGCCAGCAGCTTAGAACTAGTCGTCGGGACCCAGTACTTC. This codes for CASSLELVVGTQYF.

The chain combines TRBV5-1 with TRBJ1-2; TRBD1 matches 7 bases. Germline-derived CDR1 and CDR2 are SGHRS and YFSETQ. This CDR3 is 12 amino acids long. V shed 8 bases, J shed 4 bases, and the junction held 5 bases outside the gene matches. The DNA of the CDR3 is TGCGCCAGTACAGGGGAGGGCTATGGCTACACCTTC. Translation gives CASTGEGYGYTF. The variable domain in full, completed from reference TRBV5-1 and TRBJ1-2, reads KAGVTQTPRYLIKTRGQQVTLSCSPISGHRSVSWYQQTPGQGLQFLFEYFSETQRNKGNFPGRFSGRQFSNSRSEMNVSTLELGDSALYLCASTGEGYGYTFGSGTRLTVV.

This chain joins TRBV25-1 and TRBJ1-1; 7 bases match TRBD1. The V segment lost 3 bases and the J segment 0 bases; nucleotides outside the gene matches: 7. The CDR3 spans 16 residues. The V gene's germline CDR1 is MGHDK and CDR2 SYGVNS. The CDR3, as DNA: TGTGCCAGCAGTGACAGGGGGAGGTCTATGAACACTGAAGCTTTCTTT. Translation: CASSDRGRSMNTEAFF.

This chain links TRBV12-3 or TRBV12-4 with TRBJ1-2, with 7 positions matching TRBD1. Trimming cost V 6 bases and J 4 bases; bases outside gene matches: 5. The CDR3 length is 13 residues. The CDR3 reads CASRGDSIYGYTF. The CDR3 nucleotides are TGTGCCAGCAGAGGGGACAGCATCTATGGCTACACCTTC.

This rearrangement joins TRBV4-2 to TRBJ2-7, with D possibly matching TRBD1 (5 bases). The CDR3 sequence is 15 residues long. V was shortened by 4 bases and J by 2 bases, with 15 bases between the two germline ends. Germline values: CDR1 LGHNA, CDR2 YNFKEQ. The chain's CDR3 is CASSPPTADPYEQYF. The CDR3 nucleotides are TGTGCCAGCAGCCCACCGACAGCAGATCCCTACGAGCAGTACTTC.

The V and J genes are TRBV12-3 or TRBV12-4 and TRBJ2-7; 7 bases map to TRBD1. V shed 3 bases, J shed 7 bases, and the junction held 6 bases outside the gene matches. This CDR3 comprises 13 residues. As DNA, the CDR3 is TGTGCCAGCAGTTTGGACAGGTTGATGGAGCAGTACTTC. Protein: CASSLDRLMEQYF.

This chain connects TRBV6-2 or TRBV6-3 to TRBJ2-3; weak D call: TRBD2 (6 bases). Trimming pared 2 bases from V and 5 bases from J, leaving 14 bases between. The CDR3 spans 15 residues. Germline V CDR1 and CDR2: MNHEY, SVGEGT. CDR3 region: CASSYGGKAGDTQYF. The CDR3 nucleotides read TGTGCCAGCAGTTACGGGGGGAAAGCAGGAGATACGCAGTATTTT.

The genes are TRBV29-1 and TRBJ2-2, with unresolved D. This CDR3 contains 17 residues. V dropped 0 bases and J dropped 2 bases, with 16 bases sitting between them. In germline, CDR1 is SQVTM, CDR2 ANQGSEA. The chain's CDR3 is CSVEDRARSENTGELFF. The CDR3 bases are TGCAGCGTTGAAGATAGGGCCAGGTCGGAAAACACCGGGGAGCTGTTTTTT.

Notes on this clonotype: A read error may produce the germline difference seen at one junction end. The CDR3 region has the DNA TGCAGTACTAGTCAGAGGGAGACCCAGTACTTC. Its translation is CSTSQRETQYF. The genes are TRBV20-1 and TRBJ2-7; possible D gene TRBD2, 5 bases. The J call is in doubt because the DNA end fits TRBJ2-5 better. CDR1 and CDR2 from the germline V gene are DFQATT and SNEGSKA (reference sequence). The CDR3 consists of 11 residues.

This clonotype was recorded at least ten times. The CDR3 sequence is CSVVNERGFPYEQYF. CDR3 in DNA: TGCAGCGTGGTAAACGAAAGGGGTTTTCCCTACGAGCAGTACTTC. This sequence joins TRBV29-1 and TRBJ2-7; possibly TRBD1 for D (5 bases). The CDR3 runs 15 residues. V lost 6 bases, J lost 2 bases, and 20 bases lay in between. Germline-derived CDR1 and CDR2 are SQVTM and ANQGSEA.

The rearrangement links TRBV9 to TRBJ2-3, with a possible D match to TRBD2 (6 bases). Germline CDR1 and CDR2: SGDLS and YYNGEE. This CDR3 is 16 amino acids long. V was clipped by 0 bases and J by 7 bases, with 18 bases between them. CDR3 bases: TGTGCCAGCAGCGTAGAAGGGGAGGCTGCGGGGAATACGCAGTATTTT. This sequence encodes CASSVEGEAAGNTQYF.

This clonotype was seen more than once but under ten times. V and J are TRBV20-1 and TRBJ2-1; 12 bases agree with TRBD2. The CDR3 has 15 residues. The trim removed 2 bases at V and 7 bases at J, leaving 6 bases unmatched. In germline, CDR1 is DFQATT, CDR2 SNEGSKA (reference sequence). For the CDR3, the DNA is TGCAGTGCTAGACCTAGCGGGAGGGATGCGAATGAGCAGTTCTTC. Amino acid sequence: CSARPSGRDANEQFF.

The chain couples TRBV12-3 or TRBV12-4 to TRBJ2-7, with 7 bases that match TRBD1. J lost 3 bases, V lost 6 bases, and 8 bases had no gene match. There are 14 residues in the CDR3. In DNA, the CDR3 is TGTGCCAGCAGCTCCGACAGGGCGGGCTACGAGCAGTACTTC. Its translation is CASSSDRAGYEQYF.

The chain uses TRBV6-4 and TRBJ2-1; 7 nucleotides agree with TRBD2. The CDR3 totals 13 residues. From germline, CDR1 is MRHNA and CDR2 SNTAGT. With 2 bases clipped from V and 10 bases from J, the junction kept 5 bases outside the gene matches. Here the CDR3 reads CASSDGWGGEQFF. The CDR3 DNA reads TGTGCCAGCAGTGACGGTTGGGGGGGGGAGCAGTTCTTC.

Concerning this clonotype: Mismatch with germline at one junction end may stem from a read error. This chain joins TRBV7-9 and TRBJ2-2; 11 positions match TRBD2. The CDR3 sequence is 17 residues long. Germline CDR1 SEHNR, CDR2 FQNEAQ (reference sequence). CDR3: CASSLSGTSGNTGGLFF. The CDR3 coding sequence is TGTGCCAGCAGCTTGAGCGGGACTAGCGGTAACACCGGGGGGCTGTTTTTT.

This clonotype has ten or more counts. CDR3 sequence reads: CASSLAGQSYYEQYF. DNA of the CDR3: TGCGCCAGCAGCTTGGCCGGGCAGTCCTACTACGAGCAGTACTTC. The chain combines TRBV5-1 with TRBJ2-7; no clear D gene. Between the trimmed V and J ends, which lost 0 bases and 3 bases, there was a span of 13 bases. CDR3 length: 15 residues. Per the germline V gene, CDR1 is SGHRS and CDR2 is YFSETQ.

This sequence joins TRBV2 and TRBJ1-5; D may be TRBD1 (5 bases). Between the trimmed V and J ends, which lost 3 bases and 4 bases, there was a span of 13 bases. The CDR3 runs 15 residues. Germline V gene sequence: CDR1 SNHLY, CDR2 FYNNEI. CDR3 nucleotide sequence: TGTGCCAGCAGTGAGCCTGTCTCAGGGAATCAGCCCCAGCATTTT. As protein: CASSEPVSGNQPQHF.

This clonotype was seen a handful of times. The chain links TRBV6-2 or TRBV6-3 to TRBJ2-1, with 8 bases aligning to TRBD1. The germline V gene encodes CDR1 MNHEY and CDR2 SVGEGT. J was trimmed by 7 bases and V by 7 bases; bases with no gene match: 6. The CDR3 totals 13 residues. CDR3 nucleotide sequence: TGTGCCAGCACCCGGACAGGGCGAAATGAGCAGTTCTTC. It yields the protein CASTRTGRNEQFF.

This clonotype was seen repeatedly, ten times or more. The chain carries TRBV6-6 and TRBJ2-1; D possibly corresponds to TRBD1 (5 bases). V shed 5 bases and J shed 4 bases, with 12 bases lying between them. This CDR3 spans 14 amino acids. The V gene's germline CDR1 is MNHNY and CDR2 SVGAGI (reference sequence). The CDR3 here is CASSRGTGYNEQFF. The CDR3 DNA sequence: TGTGCCAGCAGTAGGGGTACTGGGTACAATGAGCAGTTCTTC.

A remark on this clonotype: A much bigger clone sits one base away, suggesting this may be a read error. V usage is TRBV20-1 and J usage is TRBJ2-1; 8 nucleotides line up with TRBD2. Germline V CDR1 and CDR2: DFQATT, SNEGSKA (reference sequence). CDR3 length equals 14 residues. In DNA, the CDR3 is TGCGGTGCGGGGAGCGGGAGCTCCTACAATGAGCAGTTCTTC. It is translated as CGAGSGSSYNEQFF.

The chain links TRBV7-2 to TRBJ1-5; D is perhaps TRBD1 (6 bases). This CDR3 is 16 amino acids long. Germline V lookup: CDR1 SGHTA, CDR2 FQGNSA. Trimming pared 4 bases from V and 4 bases from J, leaving 17 bases between. The CDR3 DNA reads as TGTGCCAGCAGCTGGGACAACCTTAGGGCAAATCAGCCCCAGCATTTT. It encodes CASSWDNLRANQPQHF.

This clonotype was seen at least ten times. The genes are TRBV29-1 and TRBJ2-7; D possibly corresponds to TRBD1 (5 bases). Germline V CDR1 and CDR2: SQVTM, ANQGSEA. This CDR3 contains 13 residues. CDR3 DNA: TGCAGTCAGGGCAGTCCACGTACGGACGAGCAGTACTTC. It translates to CSQGSPRTDEQYF.

The chain uses TRBV19 and TRBJ1-2; TRBD1 is a possible D gene (6 bases). Trimming removed 8 bases from V and 6 bases from J, with 16 bases in between. CDR1 and CDR2 from the germline V gene are LNHDA and SQIVND (reference sequence). The CDR3 consists of 13 residues. The CDR3 region has the DNA TGTGCCAGTGGGGACCGGGGGGCGAATGGCTACACCTTC. As protein: CASGDRGANGYTF.

This rearrangement joins TRBV7-6 to TRBJ2-5; D is perhaps TRBD1 (6 bases). CDR1 and CDR2 (germline): SGHVS, FNYEAQ. CDR3 length equals 17 residues. V lost 5 bases and J 5 bases, leaving 24 bases between the germline ends. CDR3 loop: CASSQELLQGSGETQYF. The CDR3 nucleotides are TGTGCCAGCAGCCAGGAGTTACTGCAGGGGTCGGGGGAGACCCAGTACTTC.

The chain has TRBV7-9 and TRBJ2-1; no firm D call. The ends were cut back, 7 bases at V and 1 base at J, with 11 bases in the middle. This CDR3 contains 14 residues. Germline assignment: CDR1 SEHNR and CDR2 FQNEAQ (reference sequence). Here the CDR3 DNA reads TGTGCCAGCAACTTGACGGGTTCCTACAATGAGCAGTTCTTC. Translated, it gives CASNLTGSYNEQFF.

The chain couples TRBV10-3 to TRBJ2-1, with 8 bases aligning to TRBD2. The junction had 15 bases not matched to a gene; V was cut back by 8 bases and J by 0 bases. Germline values: CDR1 ENHRY, CDR2 SYGVKD. The CDR3 is made up of 18 amino acids. For the CDR3, the DNA is TGTGCCATCGGGATGGAGGCTAGCGGGCGGAGCTCCTACAATGAGCAGTTCTTC. Residues: CAIGMEASGRSSYNEQFF.

The chain recombines TRBV6-2 or TRBV6-3 with TRBJ1-5; D is unresolved. There are 14 residues in the CDR3. Germline CDR1 MNHEY, CDR2 SVGEGT. V shed 11 bases and J shed 3 bases, with 17 bases lying between them. The CDR3 sequence is CAVHEGSPNQPQHF. DNA of the CDR3: TGTGCCGTGCATGAGGGATCTCCCAATCAGCCCCAGCATTTT.

This clonotype was found a few times. The gene calls are TRBV20-1 and TRBJ2-5, with D perhaps matching TRBD2 (5 bases). The J call may be wrong; the DNA end is better matched by TRBJ2-7. This CDR3 region has 13 residues. Germline V CDR1 and CDR2: DFQATT, SNEGSKA (reference sequence). The CDR3 loop reads CSAGTSEMSEQYF. CDR3 DNA sequence: TGCAGTGCCGGTACTAGTGAAATGAGCGAGCAGTACTTC.

This clonotype was seen more than once but under ten times. The rearrangement links TRBV6-2 or TRBV6-3 to TRBJ1-2, with 7 bases aligning to TRBD1. Germline CDR1 reads MNHEY; CDR2 reads SVGEGT. The CDR3 is made up of 16 amino acids. The V segment lost 6 bases and the J segment 4 bases; nucleotides outside the gene matches: 14. This chain's CDR3 is CASSKIPGQPFYGYTF. The CDR3, as DNA: TGTGCCAGCAGCAAAATACCGGGACAGCCTTTCTATGGCTACACCTTC.